One and the same sample provided the 16 T cell receptor beta chains below, sequenced in a study of identical twins (dated by TCRdb to about 2016). Preparation of the library involved 5' RACE. Sequencing relied on an Illumina HiSeq 2000. Using fastp trimming at Q25 and MiXCR clonotype assembly, TCRdb reanalyzed the public sequencing data and kept in-frame beta chains. Identical CDR3 protein sequences are pooled into one entry, listed with their most common genes and DNA. The sample table lists around 1.7 million distinct CDR3 sequences, less than 40% of them with a count of one. Around 0.25% of the sample rests with the top ten. The source material was cord blood. Receptors were obtained from a newborn girl in good health.

CDR3 loop: CASSLVPGVDYGYTF. The CDR3 nucleotides read TGTGCCAGCAGCTTAGTTCCAGGAGTAGACTATGGCTACACCTTC. The chain carries TRBV7-9 and TRBJ1-2; no clear D. V lost 1 base and J 3 bases, leaving 12 bases between the germline ends. The V gene's germline CDR1 is SEHNR and CDR2 FQNEAQ (reference sequence). The CDR3 has 15 residues.

The table lists this clonotype with many counts. The rearrangement joins TRBV11-1 to TRBJ2-5; D perhaps matches TRBD1 (5 bases). The CDR3 has 14 amino acids. Trimming shortened V by 1 base and J by 3 bases, and 9 bases separated the two germline ends. From germline, CDR1 is SGHAT and CDR2 FQDESV (reference sequence). CDR3 bases: TGTGCCAGCAGCTTAGTCACAGGAAAAGAGACCCAGTACTTC. This gives the protein CASSLVTGKETQYF.

V gene TRBV5-1 combines with J gene TRBJ2-2; TRBD2 aligns across 7 bases. CDR3 length: 16 residues. V trimming: 1 base; J trimming: 0 bases; junction bases outside the gene matches: 3. The V gene's germline CDR1 is SGHRS and CDR2 YFSETQ. The CDR3 here is CASSLQAGPNTGELFF. For the CDR3, the DNA is TGCGCCAGCAGCTTGCAAGCGGGGCCGAACACCGGGGAGCTGTTTTTT.

This clonotype was picked up a small number of times. V usage is TRBV6-6 and J usage is TRBJ1-5; 7 bases are shared with TRBD1. The CDR3 contains 13 residues. The germline V gene has CDR1 MNHNY and CDR2 SVGAGI (reference sequence). J gave up 9 bases and V 5 bases, and 7 bases lay outside the gene matches. The chain's CDR3 is CASSRTGNRPQHF. The CDR3 nucleotides read TGTGCCAGCAGTCGGACAGGTAACCGGCCCCAGCATTTT.

This clonotype came up a few times. This chain joins TRBV15 and TRBJ2-7; TRBD2 matches 7 bases. CDR1 is LNHNV, CDR2 YYDKDF, per germline (reference sequence). CDR3 length: 14 amino acids. V dropped 3 bases and J dropped 5; count of bases not matched to a gene: 7. Here the CDR3 reads CATSSTWGGDEQYF. The CDR3 DNA reads TGTGCCACCAGCAGTACTTGGGGGGGGGACGAGCAGTACTTC.

This clonotype was counted a few times. The chain has TRBV25-1 and TRBJ2-5; 8 bases map to TRBD1. The CDR3 loop spans 15 amino acids. After removal of 0 bases from V and 7 bases from J, the junction contained 7 bases not matched to a gene. CDR1 is MGHDK, CDR2 SYGVNS, per germline. This chain's CDR3 is CASSEYGQGKGTQYF. Here the CDR3 DNA reads TGTGCCAGCAGTGAATATGGACAGGGCAAAGGGACCCAGTACTTC.

Note on this clonotype: A much larger clone is a single base away; this may be a read error. J is TRBJ2-3 and V is TRBV12-3 or TRBV12-4; 8 bases are a match to TRBD1. The CDR3 runs to 16 residues. CDR3 sequence reads: CASSLGTGMGTGTQYF. The DNA for the CDR3 is TGTGCCAGCAGTTTAGGGACAGGGATGGGCACAGGTACGCAGTATTTT.

This clonotype has a handful of counts. The J gene is TRBJ2-3, the V gene TRBV7-2, with TRBD2 matching over 9 bases. J was trimmed by 0 bases and V by 4 bases; bases with no gene match: 14. The CDR3 length is 19 residues. Germline V gives CDR1 SGHTA, CDR2 FQGNSA. CDR3 bases: TGTGCCAGCAGCTCGCCCGGCGGTAGCGGGAGCCTTAGCACAGATACGCAGTATTTT. Translated, it gives CASSSPGGSGSLSTDTQYF. Together with reference TRBV7-2 and TRBJ2-3, the CDR3 gives the full variable domain: GAGVSQSPSNKVTEKGKDVELRCDPISGHTALYWYRQSLGQGLEFLIYFQGNSAPDKSGLPSDRFSAERTGGSVSTLTIQRTQQEDSAVYLCASSSPGGSGSLSTDTQYFGPGTRLTVL.

J is TRBJ2-3 and V is TRBV19; 9 bases agree with TRBD2. Trimming removed 3 bases from V and 3 bases from J; junction bases left unmatched: 7. CDR1 is LNHDA, CDR2 SQIVND, per germline (reference sequence). The CDR3 runs 16 residues. DNA of the CDR3: TGTGCCAGTAGTATGGGACTAGCAGTGAAAACAGATACGCAGTATTTT. Translating it yields CASSMGLAVKTDTQYF.

The genes are TRBV12-3 or TRBV12-4 and TRBJ2-1; TRBD2 agrees at 13 bases. This CDR3 is built from 15 residues. V was clipped by 7 bases and J by 10 bases; unmatched bases: 10. CDR3 sequence reads: CASTTLAGGTLEQFF. The CDR3 DNA reads as TGTGCCAGCACCACACTAGCGGGAGGGACCCTCGAGCAGTTCTTC.

This clonotype was seen more than once but under ten times. The J gene is TRBJ2-7, the V gene TRBV6-4, with 15 bases lining up with TRBD2. The CDR3 length is 19 residues. Germline-derived CDR1 and CDR2 are MRHNA and SNTAGT. The J segment lost 1 base and the V segment lost 0 bases, leaving 7 bases of the junction unmatched. The CDR3 DNA reads TGTGCCAGCAGTGACTCTAGGACTAGCGGGGGGGGGATTTCCTACGAGCAGTACTTC. Amino acids: CASSDSRTSGGGISYEQYF.

This clonotype was counted between two and nine times. The chain couples TRBV27 to TRBJ1-2; 7 bases match TRBD1. The CDR3 sequence is 15 residues long. J was trimmed by 0 bases and V by 4 bases; bases with no gene match: 5. Germline CDR1 reads MNHEY; CDR2 reads SMNVEV (reference sequence). CDR3 in amino acids: CASSSTGASNYGYTF. The DNA for the CDR3 is TGTGCCAGCAGTTCTACAGGGGCCTCTAACTATGGCTACACCTTC.

CDR3 DNA sequence: TGTGCCAGCAGCTGGGGAGTGAGGCAGCCCCAGCATTTT. It is translated as CASSWGVRQPQHF. The chain employs TRBV7-2 and TRBJ1-5; D unclear. The V gene lost 4 bases and the J gene lost 7 bases, with 11 bases spanning the gap. The CDR3 covers 13 residues. CDR1 and CDR2 from the germline V gene are SGHTA and FQGNSA.

In this sample, this clonotype turned up a few times. The V call is TRBV2, the J call TRBJ2-4; 9 bases fit TRBD2. CDR1 is SNHLY and CDR2 is FYNNEI in the germline V gene. V trimming: 7 bases; J trimming: 0 bases; junction bases outside the gene matches: 4. There are 15 residues in the CDR3. In nucleotides, the CDR3 is TGTGCCAGCATCGCGGGGGGGTTAGCCAAAAACATTCAGTACTTC. Amino acid sequence: CASIAGGLAKNIQYF. The full variable domain, its missing parts supplied by reference TRBV2 and TRBJ2-4, is EPEVTQTPSHQVTQMGQEVILRCVPISNHLYFYWYRQILGQKVEFLVSFYNNEISEKSEIFDDQFSVERPDGSNFTLKIRSTKLEDSAMYFCASIAGGLAKNIQYFGAGTRLSVL.

This chain uses TRBV9 with TRBJ2-1; 9 nucleotides agree with TRBD2. Germline trimming cut 0 bases from V and 5 bases from J; bases unmatched to any gene: 6. This CDR3 comprises 16 residues. Germline V lookup: CDR1 SGDLS, CDR2 YYNGEE. The CDR3: CASSVGGGRANNEQFF. The DNA for the CDR3 is TGTGCCAGCAGCGTAGGAGGCGGGAGGGCCAACAATGAGCAGTTCTTC.

This clonotype was found many times. This sequence joins TRBV2 and TRBJ2-4; the D call may be TRBD1 or TRBD2 (5 bases each). Trimming cost V 4 bases and J 0 bases, with 13 bases left between them. The germline V gene has CDR1 SNHLY and CDR2 FYNNEI. The CDR3 has 16 residues. The CDR3 DNA reads as TGTGCCAGCAGTGGGGACGTTTTCCTAGCCAAAAACATTCAGTACTTC. Its protein is CASSGDVFLAKNIQYF.